A selection of T cell receptor beta chains follows, all from one sample in a study of CD8 T cells in Susac syndrome. TCRdb passed the immunoSEQ multiplex PCR reads through MiXCR, listing each CDR3 protein once. The table includes approximately 190,000 distinct CDR3 sequences, under 97% detected once. The specimen sequenced was CD4+ T cells from PBMCs. The receptors were sampled from a human donor with Susac syndrome. Both conserved end residues are trimmed from each CDR3.

len	v_gene	j_gene	CDR3aa
13	TRBV19	TRBJ2-1	ASSFPGVLYNEQF
11	TRBV7-2	TRBJ2-7	ASSLVRSYEQY
13	TRBV29-1	TRBJ2-1	SVETSGQGDNEQF
12	TRBV5-1	TRBJ2-7	ASSPGSGYYEQY
12	TRBV19	TRBJ2-5	ASSPGTVQETQY
9	TRBV20-1	TRBJ1-1	SPAGGAFAF
13	TRBV7-2	TRBJ1-5	ASSDGGQFNQPQH
15	TRBV6-2/TRBV6-3	TRBJ1-5	ASSYRTRGLGNQPQH
12	TRBV20-1	TRBJ2-1	SATLGLAYNEQF
11	TRBV2	TRBJ1-2	ASTLEGAGGYT
13	TRBV12-3/TRBV12-4	TRBJ2-1	ASNPGGVTYNEQF
12	TRBV20-1	TRBJ2-7	SAHSRTAGDEQY
13	TRBV15	TRBJ1-1	ATSRFRDMNTEAF
12	TRBV24-1	TRBJ1-1	ATSETDNPTEAF
14	TRBV23-1	TRBJ2-7	ASSPNPGEGSYEQY
11	TRBV5-4	TRBJ2-5	ASTGREGETQY
11	TRBV27	.	ASSQMGRGDQF
14	TRBV7-3	TRBJ1-2	ASSLNGRGMAGGYT
14	TRBV6-5	TRBJ1-2	ASSYSRTGGGYGYT
13	TRBV12-3/TRBV12-4	TRBJ2-5	ASSSDGLPQETQY
11	TRBV18	TRBJ2-3	ASSTPSTDTQY
19	TRBV11-1	TRBJ2-4	ASSSPGRTGADHLAKNIQY
13	TRBV25-1	TRBJ1-1	ASSPTSGGNTEAF
10	TRBV9	TRBJ1-1	ASSVTDTEAF
14	TRBV9	TRBJ2-2	ASSVNPAGPPGELF
13	TRBV30	TRBJ1-1	AYKYSTGESSEAF
12	TRBV20-1	TRBJ2-1	SATVLSSYNEQF
13	TRBV20-1	TRBJ2-5	SALANLAGGGTQY
11	TRBV29-1	TRBJ2-7	SVEGTYSYEQY
13	TRBV19	TRBJ2-2	ASSPGLADTGELF
13	TRBV7-2	TRBJ2-7	ASSLVPGTPYEQY
14	TRBV7-9	TRBJ1-1	ASSSGTAGLNTEAF
9	TRBV20-1	TRBJ2-1	SAGRQGVFV
13	TRBV6-6	TRBJ1-5	ASSHSQEGAQPQH
12	TRBV18	TRBJ1-1	ASSLGGRDTEAF